One sample yielded the 8 T cell receptor beta chains listed below, sequenced in a study of T cell clonality in common variable immunodeficiency. The repertoire was sequenced with immunoSEQ multiplex PCR; TCRdb's copy has only in-frame clones and lacks some. The sample gives about 37,000 clones, none seen only once, and the top ten clones hold 2.5% to 3.5%. The sequenced sample was peripheral blood mononuclear cells. These receptors were collected from a person aged 18 to 70 in good health.

This clone was recorded at least ten times. The read ends 3 residues early relative to the CDR3; the germline J gene fills the gap. The rearrangement links TRBV7-9 to TRBJ1-2, with D possibly matching TRBD1 (6 bases). Trimming left V 5 bases short and J 2 bases short, with 9 bases between. The CDR3 totals 13 residues. Germline CDR1 and CDR2: SEHNR and FQNEAQ (reference sequence). CDR3 residues: CASSQGQNYGYTF. CDR3 DNA, as far as it was read: TGTGCCAGCAGCCAGGGGCAGAACTATGGC.

The sample holds many counts of this clone. The CDR3 end is not reached by the read, which stops 3 residues before it; the germline J gene fills it in. The rearrangement joins TRBV19 to TRBJ2-2; weak D call: TRBD1 (6 bases). CDR3 length equals 16 residues. Between the trimmed V and J ends, which lost 1 base and 3 bases, there was a span of 12 bases. Per the germline V gene, CDR1 is LNHDA and CDR2 is SQIVND (reference sequence). This CDR3 reads CASSIVGRGDTGELFF. The covered CDR3 bases are TGTGCCAGTAGTATAGTCGGCAGGGGCGACACCGGGGAG.

This clone was counted at least ten times. The read stops 3 residues short of the end of the CDR3; the missing end is completed from the germline J gene. The genes are TRBV20-1 and TRBJ1-5, with TRBD1 as a possible D gene (6 bases). The V gene lost 3 bases and the J gene lost 6 bases, with 15 bases spanning the gap. This CDR3 is 14 amino acids long. Germline CDR1 reads DFQATT; CDR2 reads SNEGSKA (reference sequence). CDR3 DNA (partial): TGCAGTGCTAGTAGGGGAGGGGGAGGTCAGCCC. Amino acids: CSASRGGGGQP. The CDR3 reads in full as CSASRGGGGQPQHF.

A note on this clone: The read terminates 3 residues before the CDR3 end, so the remaining end is supplied by the germline J gene. This rearrangement joins TRBV2 to TRBJ1-5; tentatively, D is TRBD1 (6 bases). The V gene lost 4 bases and the J gene lost 6 bases, with 10 bases spanning the gap. This CDR3 has 13 residues. Germline loops: CDR1 SNHLY, CDR2 FYNNEI. This CDR3 is CASSARQAQPQHF. The CDR3 DNA, read in part, is TGTGCCAGCAGTGCCCGACAGGCTCAGCCC.

This clone was seen at least ten times. The read stops 3 residues short of the end of the CDR3; the missing end is completed from the germline J gene. V usage is TRBV5-5 and J usage is TRBJ2-5; a weak D match, TRBD1 (7 bases). The germline V and J ends were trimmed by 2 bases and 7 bases, with 12 bases remaining between them. CDR3 length: 13 amino acids. The germline CDR1 and CDR2 sequences are SGHKS and YYEKEE (reference sequence). The CDR3 loop reads CASSLRQGGTQYF. The part of the CDR3 DNA that was read is TGTGCCAGCAGCTTACGACAGGGAGGGACC.

This clone came up many times. The read comes to an end 3 residues before the CDR3 does, leaving the germline J gene to fill in the end. The chain carries TRBV29-1 and TRBJ2-2; D not certain. The V gene's germline CDR1 is SQVTM and CDR2 ANQGSEA. The CDR3 extends over 13 amino acids. V was pared by 4 bases and J by 5 bases, with 11 bases between. The CDR3 region is CSVVTSRTGELFF. CDR3 DNA (partial): TGCAGCGTTGTCACCTCTAGGACCGGGGAG.

This clone was seen ten or more times. The read ends 3 residues before the CDR3 terminus; that terminus is restored from the germline J gene. J is TRBJ1-4 and V is TRBV6-1, with a possible D match to TRBD1 (6 bases). This CDR3 comprises 17 residues. The V gene's germline CDR1 is MNHNS and CDR2 SASEGT. V was shortened by 2 bases and J by 0 bases, with 13 bases between the two germline ends. CDR3 loop: CASSEQGTQSTNEKLFF. CDR3 DNA (partial): TGTGCCAGCAGTGAACAAGGGACACAATCAACTAATGAAAAA.

This clone has a count of ten or more. Coverage ceases 3 residues before the CDR3 finishes, and the germline J gene fills in the end. V gene TRBV5-1 combines with J gene TRBJ2-1, with 11 positions matching TRBD1. CDR3 length equals 15 residues. V lost 3 bases to trimming and J lost 6 bases; unmatched junction nucleotides: 5. CDR1 SGHRS and CDR2 YFSETQ come from the germline V gene. CDR3 DNA (partial): TGCGCCAGCAGCTCAGGACAGGGGGCTGCCAATGAG. Translation: CASSSGQGAANE. The whole CDR3 is CASSSGQGAANEQFF.